Below, 9 T cell receptor beta chains from the same sample are listed, as sequenced in a study of control samples from healthy donors and cancer patients. The protocol was immunoSEQ multiplex PCR, while the TCRdb copy is restricted to in-frame clones and leaves out a portion. This sample has 75,000 to 95,000 clones; over 75% occur once, and the top ten carry less than 4.5%. The sample was blood. The receptors originated from a woman aged 18-29 years in good health.

V is TRBV13 and J is TRBJ1-2; D is ambiguous. V dropped 4 bases and J dropped 4 bases, with 16 bases sitting between them. Looked up from germline, CDR1 is PRHDT and CDR2 is FYEKMQ (reference sequence). The CDR3 runs 15 residues. The CDR3 DNA is TGTGCCAGCAGCTCCCCGGGGATCTCGGGCTATGGCTACACCTTC. It is translated as CASSSPGISGYGYTF.

The rearrangement uses TRBV11-2 and TRBJ2-2; 13 nucleotides align to TRBD2. From germline, CDR1 is SGHAT and CDR2 FQNNGV. This CDR3 is built from 17 residues. After removal of 1 base from V and 5 bases from J, the junction contained 4 bases not matched to a gene. This CDR3 reads CASSLALAGGRTGELFF. For the CDR3, the DNA is TGTGCCAGCAGCTTAGCACTAGCGGGGGGGAGGACCGGGGAGCTGTTTTTT.

The chain uses TRBV11-2 and TRBJ1-6, with TRBD1 matching 9 bases. Looked up from germline, CDR1 is SGHAT and CDR2 is FQNNGV. The CDR3 sequence is 15 residues long. Unmatched junction bases numbered 6, after V lost 5 bases and J lost 7 bases. CDR3 residues: CASSPRTGENSPLHF. For the CDR3, the DNA is TGTGCCAGCAGCCCACGGACAGGGGAGAATTCACCCCTCCACTTT.

The chain combines TRBV6-1 with TRBJ1-1; no clear D gene. Germline V gene lookup returns CDR1 MNHNS and CDR2 SASEGT. Deletions cut 2 bases from V and 3 bases from J, with 4 bases between. The CDR3 has 12 residues. CDR3 nucleotides: TGTGCCAGCAGTGAAACCCACACTGAAGCTTTCTTT. This encodes CASSETHTEAFF.

This chain joins TRBV4-1 and TRBJ1-2; D is possibly TRBD1 (6 bases). The ends were cut back, 5 bases at V and 0 bases at J, with 13 bases in the middle. Germline CDR1 is MGHRA and CDR2 is YSYEKL. CDR3 length: 15 amino acids. The DNA for the CDR3 is TGCGCCAGCAGCAGATGGACAGCGTCTAACTATGGCTACACCTTC. Protein sequence: CASSRWTASNYGYTF.

The rearrangement joins TRBV5-1 to TRBJ2-5; TRBD1 agrees at 7 bases. Germline CDR1 and CDR2: SGHRS and YFSETQ. Unmatched junction bases numbered 5, after V lost 2 bases and J lost 4 bases. This CDR3 comprises 14 residues. The CDR3: CASSLDRARETQYF. The CDR3, as DNA: TGCGCCAGCAGCTTAGACAGGGCTCGAGAGACCCAGTACTTC.

Notes on this clone: In the same sample, other DNA sequences code for this CDR3. V and J are TRBV27 and TRBJ2-3; no reliable D call. The CDR3 runs to 13 residues. The V gene lost 3 bases and the J gene lost 2 bases, with 6 bases spanning the gap. CDR1 and CDR2 (germline): MNHEY, SMNVEV (reference sequence). The CDR3 DNA sequence: TGTGCCAGCAGTTTTGGGTCCACAGATACGCAGTATTTT. Amino acids: CASSFGSTDTQYF.

V usage is TRBV18 and J usage is TRBJ2-7, with 7 positions matching TRBD1. The CDR3 runs to 15 residues. Germline CDR1 is KGHSH and CDR2 is LQKENI. Trimming removed 3 bases from V and 3 bases from J; junction bases left unmatched: 8. As DNA, the CDR3 is TGTGCCAGCTCACCCCAGGACAGGAGATTCTACGAGCAGTACTTC. Protein sequence: CASSPQDRRFYEQYF. Filled out from reference TRBV18 and TRBJ2-7, the complete variable domain reads NAGVMQNPRHLVRRRGQEARLRCSPMKGHSHVYWYRQLPEEGLKFMVYLQKENIIDESGMPKERFSAEFPKEGPSILRIQQVVRGDSAAYFCASSPQDRRFYEQYFGPGTRLTVT.

V gene TRBV11-2 combines with J gene TRBJ1-1; TRBD1 aligns across 7 bases. CDR1 and CDR2 from the germline V gene are SGHAT and FQNNGV. J was trimmed by 3 bases and V by 2 bases; bases with no gene match: 6. The CDR3 length is 15 residues. The CDR3 loop is CASSLSLRGDTEAFF. The CDR3 DNA reads as TGTGCCAGCAGCTTATCCCTCAGGGGGGACACTGAAGCTTTCTTT.